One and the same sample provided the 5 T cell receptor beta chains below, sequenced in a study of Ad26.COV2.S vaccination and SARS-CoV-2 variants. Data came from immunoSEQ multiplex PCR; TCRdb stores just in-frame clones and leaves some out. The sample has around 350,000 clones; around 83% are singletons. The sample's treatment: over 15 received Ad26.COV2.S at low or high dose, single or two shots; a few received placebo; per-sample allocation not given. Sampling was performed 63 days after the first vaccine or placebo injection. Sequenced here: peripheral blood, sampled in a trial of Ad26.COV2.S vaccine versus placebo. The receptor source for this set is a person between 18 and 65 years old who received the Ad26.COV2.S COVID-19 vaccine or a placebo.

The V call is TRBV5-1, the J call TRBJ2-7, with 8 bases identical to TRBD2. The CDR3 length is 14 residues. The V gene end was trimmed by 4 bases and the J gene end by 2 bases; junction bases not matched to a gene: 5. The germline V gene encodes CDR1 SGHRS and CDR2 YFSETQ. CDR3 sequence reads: CASSPGGGTYEQYF. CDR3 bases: TGCGCCAGCAGCCCCGGGGGGGGAACCTACGAGCAGTACTTC. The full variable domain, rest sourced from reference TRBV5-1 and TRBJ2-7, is KAGVTQTPRYLIKTRGQQVTLSCSPISGHRSVSWYQQTPGQGLQFLFEYFSETQRNKGNFPGRFSGRQFSNSRSEMNVSTLELGDSALYLCASSPGGGTYEQYFGPGTRLTVT.

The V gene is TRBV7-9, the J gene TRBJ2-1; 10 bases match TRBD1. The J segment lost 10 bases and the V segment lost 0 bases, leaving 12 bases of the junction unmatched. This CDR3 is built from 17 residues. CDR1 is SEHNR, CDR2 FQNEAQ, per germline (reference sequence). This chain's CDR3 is CASSLAQWGQGILEQFF. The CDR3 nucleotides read TGTGCCAGCAGCTTAGCGCAATGGGGACAGGGGATATTGGAGCAGTTCTTC.

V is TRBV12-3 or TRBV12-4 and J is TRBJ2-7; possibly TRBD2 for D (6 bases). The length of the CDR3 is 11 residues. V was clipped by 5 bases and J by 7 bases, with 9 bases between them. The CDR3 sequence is CASSPRGEQYF. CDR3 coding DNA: TGTGCCAGCAGTCCCCGGGGGGAGCAGTACTTC.

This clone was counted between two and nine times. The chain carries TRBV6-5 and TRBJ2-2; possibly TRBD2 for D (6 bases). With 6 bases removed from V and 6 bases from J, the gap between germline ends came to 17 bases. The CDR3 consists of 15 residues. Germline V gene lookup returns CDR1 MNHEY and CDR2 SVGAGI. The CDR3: CASRGGHHFSGELFF. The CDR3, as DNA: TGTGCCAGCAGGGGAGGACACCATTTTTCCGGGGAGCTGTTTTTT.

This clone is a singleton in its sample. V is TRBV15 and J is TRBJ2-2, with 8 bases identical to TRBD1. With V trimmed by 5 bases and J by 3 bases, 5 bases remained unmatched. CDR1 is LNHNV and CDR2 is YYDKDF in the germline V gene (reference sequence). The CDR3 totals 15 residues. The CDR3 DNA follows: TGTGCCACCAGCCGGGGCAGGGGGCACACCGGGGAGCTGTTTTTT. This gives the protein CATSRGRGHTGELFF.